These T cell receptor beta chains were read from a single sample in a study of identical twins. TCRdb re-called the 5' RACE reads with MiXCR, one entry per CDR3 protein. This repertoire shows about 890,000 distinct CDR3 sequences, around 12% found once; its top ten account for roughly 1.5%. Another study also made use of these data, one on yellow fever vaccine responses in identical twins.

Sequencing was done on a sample of PBMCs. Source of these receptors: a woman younger than 30 in good health. Both conserved end residues are part of each CDR3. The D gene is left open where the match is weak. Some rows have no size entry. The others give once, few or many, or a class for an expanded clone.

j_call | clone_size | d_call | v_call | cdr3_nt | cdr3_aa
TRBJ2-1 | few | . | TRBV4-1 | TGCGCCAGCAGCCCCAAAGGAAATGAGCAGTTCTTC | CASSPKGNEQFF
TRBJ2-3 | many | . | TRBV10-3 | TGTGCCATCGGGACCCAAGCGGAAAGCACAGATACGCAGTATTTT | CAIGTQAESTDTQYF
TRBJ2-2 | few | TRBD2 | TRBV4-2 | TGTGCCAGCAGCCTCGGGACTAGCGGGAGGGAAACCGGGGAGCTGTTTTTT | CASSLGTSGRETGELFF
TRBJ1-2 | few | TRBD1 | TRBV7-8 | TGTGCCAGCAGCTCGGACAGGGGGGACTATGGCTACACCTTC | CASSSDRGDYGYTF
TRBJ1-4 | many | . | TRBV6-5 | TGTGCCAGCAGTTACGACCTGGGAGGGGATGAAAAACTGTTTTTT | CASSYDLGGDEKLFF
TRBJ2-2 | many | . | TRBV12-3/TRBV12-4 | TGTGCCAGCAGTTACACCCCTTGGGTCGGGGAGCTGTTTTTT | CASSYTPWVGELFF
TRBJ2-5 | few | . | TRBV20-1 | TGCAGTGCTAGTACACAATTCCAAGAGACCCAGTACTTC | CSASTQFQETQYF
TRBJ2-1 | few | TRBD1 | TRBV5-1 | TGCGCCAGCAGCCGGCCGGACAGGGCCTCCTACAATGAGCAGTTCTTC | CASSRPDRASYNEQFF
TRBJ2-3 | few | . | TRBV5-1 | TGCGCCAGCAGCTGGGGACAAGGCTCAATTGATACGCAGTATTTT | CASSWGQGSIDTQYF
TRBJ2-5 | . | TRBD2 | TRBV5-1 | TGCGCCAGCAGTCTAGCGGGGGAGGAAGGAGAGACCCAGTACTTC | CASSLAGEEGETQYF
TRBJ1-5 | . | . | TRBV4-1 | TGCGCCAGCAGTGAAGGGGTTTATAGCAATCAGCCCCAGCATTTT | CASSEGVYSNQPQHF
TRBJ2-1 | few | . | TRBV11-2 | TGTGCCAGCAGCTTAGATTTGCGCATTAGCGCAAATGAGCAGTTCTTC | CASSLDLRISANEQFF
TRBJ1-3 | few | TRBD1 | TRBV7-3 | TGTGCCAGCAGCTCTCAGGGGGGTAACGGAAACACCATATATTTT | CASSSQGGNGNTIYF
TRBJ2-2 | . | . | TRBV9 | TGTGCCAGCCATGTAGGGGGTGACGGGGAGCTGTTTTTT | CASHVGGDGELFF
TRBJ1-1 | few | . | TRBV20-1 | TGCAGTGCTAGAAAGGGGGGGCGGGACACTGAAGCTTTCTTT | CSARKGGRDTEAFF
TRBJ2-1 | few | . | TRBV20-1 | TGCAGTGCTAGAGATAGGCAGACCCTCGGCAATGAGCAGTTCTTC | CSARDRQTLGNEQFF
TRBJ1-1 | . | . | TRBV29-1 | TGCAGCGTTGAACTGGGCTTGGGGAGGGACACTGAAGCTTTCTTT | CSVELGLGRDTEAFF
TRBJ2-1 | . | . | TRBV6-2/TRBV6-3 | TGTGCCAGCAGTTACGTCGACTCCTACAATGAGCAGTTCTTC | CASSYVDSYNEQFF
TRBJ2-2 | many | . | TRBV28 | TGTGCCAGCACACCCCCCGGGTATTCTGGGGAGCTGTTTTTT | CASTPPGYSGELFF
TRBJ1-1 | . | . | TRBV27 | TGTGCCAGCAGTTTATCGATTCGGGGGAACACTGAAGCTTTCTTT | CASSLSIRGNTEAFF
TRBJ1-1 | . | TRBD1 | TRBV6-5 | TGTGCCAGCAGTTATGTCAGGGGGTCGAACACTGAAGCTTTCTTT | CASSYVRGSNTEAFF
TRBJ2-1 | . | TRBD1 | TRBV7-8 | TGTGCCAGCAGCTTACCGGGACAGCAATACAATGAGCAGTTCTTC | CASSLPGQQYNEQFF
TRBJ2-3 | many | TRBD2 | TRBV11-1 | TGTGCCAGCAGCTTAGCGGTAGGACTAGCGAGCACAGATACGCAGTATTTT | CASSLAVGLASTDTQYF
TRBJ2-5 | many | . | TRBV5-1 | TGCGCCAGCAGCAATACCTTGACCCAGTACTTC | CASSNTLTQYF
TRBJ1-2 | few | TRBD1 | TRBV10-3 | TGTGCCATCAGTTGGGGACAGGGTTATGGCTACACCTTC | CAISWGQGYGYTF
TRBJ2-7 | . | . | TRBV7-9 | TGTGCCAGCAGCTTAGGGTTCGGACTACCCTACGAGCAGTACTTC | CASSLGFGLPYEQYF
TRBJ2-1 | many | . | TRBV5-1 | TGTGCCAGCAGCTTATCCTACAATGAGCAGTTCTTC | CASSLSYNEQFF
TRBJ2-3 | few | . | TRBV2 | TGTGCCAGCAGTGAACCAGTTAGTCGGCTAGTAGATACGCAGTATTTT | CASSEPVSRLVDTQYF
TRBJ1-1 | many | . | TRBV9 | TGTGCCAGCAGCGTAGATGGGGTGGGGGGCACTGAAGCTTTCTTT | CASSVDGVGGTEAFF
TRBJ2-7 | . | . | TRBV7-9 | TGTGCCAGCAGCTACGCACCCGGGACACCGCCCGAGCAGTACTTC | CASSYAPGTPPEQYF